Listed below are T cell receptor beta chains from one sample, sequenced in a study of regulatory T cells in long-lasting Graves disease. In TCRdb, the multiplex PCR reads were re-called with MiXCR into one record per CDR3 protein. The sample has around 450,000 distinct CDR3 sequences, roughly 21% seen once. The sequencing used peripheral blood mononuclear cells (PBMCs), collected when the disease was refractory, from a patient treated with antithyroid drugs. These TCRs come from a female donor with Graves disease. CDR3s include the opening cysteine and the closing phenylalanine or tryptophan. D genes are given only for firm matches. Rows may omit the clone size; those that give it use once, few, many or a size class.

v_call,d_call,j_call,clone_size,cdr3_nt,cdr3_aa
TRBV29-1,-,TRBJ1-1,few,TGCAGCGTTGAAGATCGGGGGGGGACAACCGCTTTCTTT,CSVEDRGGTTAFF
TRBV5-1,TRBD2,TRBJ2-4,-,TGCGCCAGCAGCTTGGAACCGGGACTAGCGGGGTCGCGGAACATTCAGTACTTC,CASSLEPGLAGSRNIQYF
TRBV28,-,TRBJ2-7,-,TGTGCCAGCAGTTCCACCCGGATCTACGAGCAGTACTTC,CASSSTRIYEQYF
TRBV11-2,-,TRBJ2-7,-,TGTGCCAGCAGCTTAGTGCGGGACATTTACGAGCAGTACTTC,CASSLVRDIYEQYF
TRBV11-2,-,TRBJ1-1,many,TGTGCCAGCAGCGAATACACAGGGAACACTGAAGCTTTCTTT,CASSEYTGNTEAFF
TRBV20-1,TRBD1,TRBJ2-2,few,TGCAGTGCTAGAGATCCGGGACAGGGGGCGAACGGGGAGCTGTTTTTT,CSARDPGQGANGELFF
TRBV11-1,-,TRBJ2-1,-,TGTGCCAGCAGCCCTGTGGGTGGCTACAATGAGCAGTTCTTC,CASSPVGGYNEQFF
TRBV24-1,-,TRBJ2-3,-,TGTGCCACCAGTGATTTGGGGACCACGTCCGATACGCAGTATTTT,CATSDLGTTSDTQYF
TRBV9,-,TRBJ1-1,-,TGTGCCAGCAGCGTAGTTCTGGCGGGGACTGAAGCTTTCTTT,CASSVVLAGTEAFF
TRBV19,TRBD1,TRBJ1-1,few,TGTGCCAGTAGTATAGACTGGACAGGGAAGGAAGCTTTCTTT,CASSIDWTGKEAFF
TRBV12-3/TRBV12-4,-,TRBJ1-1,many,TGTGCCAGCAGTTTATTTTCTAAGAACACTGAAGCTTTCTTT,CASSLFSKNTEAFF
TRBV28,TRBD2,TRBJ2-5,many,TGTGCCAGCAGTATAACGACTTATTCGCGGGAGGATCGAGAGACCCAGTACTTC,CASSITTYSREDRETQYF
TRBV19,TRBD1,TRBJ2-2,-,TGTGCCAGTAGGACAGGGGGCGCAATAACCGGGGAGCTGTTTTTT,CASRTGGAITGELFF
TRBV10-3,-,TRBJ2-5,-,TGTGCCATCAGTGAGGGACAGAAAGCCAACGAGCCCCAGTACTTC,CAISEGQKANEPQYF
TRBV12-3/TRBV12-4,-,TRBJ1-6,many,TGTGCCAGCAGCGCTAAGCCGGGAGGCCCCCTCCACTTT,CASSAKPGGPLHF
TRBV19,TRBD1,TRBJ1-2,-,TGTGCCAGTAGGTCCCCGGGACAGGTTAGCTATGGCTACACCTTC,CASRSPGQVSYGYTF
TRBV15,-,TRBJ1-2,many,TGTGCCACCAGCTCTTTGGGGGGCGCGCGGAACTATGGCTACACCTTC,CATSSLGGARNYGYTF
TRBV24-1,-,TRBJ2-5,many,TGTGCCACCAGTGAAACGGGACAAAAAGAGACCCAGTACTTC,CATSETGQKETQYF
TRBV28,-,TRBJ1-2,many,TGTGCCAGCAGCCCCTCGAAGGTCGGCTACACCTTC,CASSPSKVGYTF
TRBV4-2,-,TRBJ1-2,few,TGTGCCAGCAGCCAACCCGACGTCCCCCTCTATGACTACACCTTC,CASSQPDVPLYDYTF
TRBV24-1,-,TRBJ2-4,many,TGTGCCACCAGTGAGACATCGGGTACCAAAAACATTCAGTACTTC,CATSETSGTKNIQYF
TRBV11-1,-,TRBJ2-2,-,TGTGCCAGCAGCTCCTGGGACAACCACACCGGGGAGCTGTTTTTT,CASSSWDNHTGELFF
TRBV12-3/TRBV12-4,-,TRBJ2-4,many,TGTGCCAGCAGTAAAGCCAAAAACATTCAGTACTTC,CASSKAKNIQYF
TRBV6-5,-,TRBJ1-1,many,TGTGCCAGCAGTTACGGCCCAAACACTGAAGCTTTCTTT,CASSYGPNTEAFF
TRBV29-1,TRBD1,TRBJ2-2,-,TGCAGCGTTTTCTTGGACAGGGGCACCGGGGAGCTGTTTTTT,CSVFLDRGTGELFF
TRBV5-1,-,TRBJ1-1,few,TGCGCCAGCAGCTTTCTGCACGGGGCGGAGAACACTGAAGCTTTCTTT,CASSFLHGAENTEAFF
TRBV6-4,-,TRBJ2-1,few,TGTGCCAGCAGTGACTCGATCAGGATCACACGGAGCAAGTTCTTC,CASSDSIRITRSKFF
TRBV5-4,TRBD2,TRBJ2-7,-,TGTGCCAGCAGCTTGGCTGGCCCGGGACTAGCAGCCTACGAGCAGTACTTC,CASSLAGPGLAAYEQYF
TRBV28,-,TRBJ2-5,many,TGTGCCAGCAGTCTTGCCGGCGGGTCTCTGGGAGAGACCCAGTACTTC,CASSLAGGSLGETQYF